The present T cell receptor (beta chain) was sequenced within a study of vaccination and CD4 T cells after COVID-19. Sequenced with the Oncomine TCR Beta short-read assay was DNA taken from cultured CD4+ T cells. In TCRdb, the PCR reads were re-called with MiXCR into one record per CDR3 protein. The sample includes about 15,000 distinct CDR3 sequences, less than 70% seen only once; the top ten take around 4.5%. Germline CDR1 DFQATT, CDR2 SNEGSKA (reference sequence). After removal of 0 bases from V and 1 base from J, the junction contained 3 bases not matched to a gene. The length of the CDR3 is 15 residues. Treatment: approximately 10-day PBMC culture with coronavirus spike peptide pools or control peptides (ViraFEST assay). Comments on this clonotype: The antigen remains undetermined.

Specimen: CD4+ T cells from blood, cultured in vitro, collected before SARS-CoV-2 vaccination. The rearrangement uses TRBV20-1 and TRBJ1-1, with TRBD1 identical over 9 bases. The sequence was obtained from a human donor who had recovered from COVID-19. CDR3 protein: CSARENRGRNTEAFF. In DNA form, the CDR3 reads TGCAGTGCTAGAGAGAACAGGGGGCGGAACACTGAAGCTTTCTTT.